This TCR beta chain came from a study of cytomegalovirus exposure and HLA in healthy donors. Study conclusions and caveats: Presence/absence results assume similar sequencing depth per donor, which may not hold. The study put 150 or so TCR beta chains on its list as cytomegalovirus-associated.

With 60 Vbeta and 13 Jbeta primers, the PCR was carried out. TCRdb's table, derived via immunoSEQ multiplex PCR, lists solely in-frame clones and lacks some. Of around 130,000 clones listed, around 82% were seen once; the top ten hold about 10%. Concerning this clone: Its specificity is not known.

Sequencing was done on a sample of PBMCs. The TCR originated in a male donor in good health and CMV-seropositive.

The CDR3 here is CASRLEAGGSYNEQFF. CDR3 coding DNA: TGCGCCAGCAGACTCGAAGCGGGAGGATCCTACAATGAGCAGTTCTTC. This chain joins TRBV5-1 and TRBJ2-1; 9 bases agree with TRBD2. This CDR3 contains 16 residues. Germline V gene data show CDR1 as SGHRS and CDR2 as YFSETQ. Trimming took 5 bases from V and 1 from J; bases not matched to a gene: 7.